Presented here are 23 T cell receptor beta chains from one specimen sequenced in a study of identical twins. TCRdb processed the 5' RACE reads anew with MiXCR; each CDR3 protein has one entry. The sample consists of about 240,000 distinct CDR3 sequences, about 13% of them appearing once. These data also formed part of another study, on yellow fever vaccine responses in identical twins.

The material sequenced was memory (CD45RO+) T cells sorted from blood. The receptors were gathered from a woman between 18 and 30 years old in good health.

J is TRBJ2-1 and V is TRBV4-2; possibly TRBD1 or TRBD2 for D (5 bases each). The CDR3 extends over 12 amino acids. Germline CDR1 LGHNA, CDR2 YNFKEQ. V dropped 2 bases and J dropped 15 bases, with 14 bases sitting between them. The CDR3 nucleotides read TGTGCCAGCAGCCAACCCACGGGGCCCCGGTTCTTC. Residues: CASSQPTGPRFF.

This clonotype was seen many times. The chain carries TRBV4-3 and TRBJ2-7; a possible D gene is TRBD2 (5 bases). Germline V gene data show CDR1 as LGHNA and CDR2 as YSLEER. The CDR3 has 15 residues. Deletions cut 1 base from V and 3 bases from J, with 13 bases between. The CDR3 nucleotides read TGCGCCAGCAGCCAAGGAATAGCGAGTCTCTACGAGCAGTACTTC. Protein sequence: CASSQGIASLYEQYF.

The CDR3 DNA sequence: TGTGCCAGCAGTTTAGCAAGAGGAGGAGGACTTGTGAACACCGGGGAGCTGTTTTTT. Translation: CASSLARGGGLVNTGELFF. J is TRBJ2-2 and V is TRBV12-3 or TRBV12-4; tentatively, D is TRBD2 (5 bases). Trimming took off 0 bases at V and 1 base at J, with 18 bases between the two ends. This CDR3 spans 19 amino acids.

This clonotype appeared many times. The rearrangement uses TRBV29-1 and TRBJ2-1, with 8 bases identical to TRBD2. This CDR3 region has 14 residues. V trimming: 8 bases; J trimming: 2 bases; junction bases outside the gene matches: 8. CDR1 and CDR2 from the germline V gene are SQVTM and ANQGSEA. As DNA, the CDR3 is TGCAGCCTCCGGGGGGGTGTCACCTACAATGAGCAGTTCTTC. It specifies CSLRGGVTYNEQFF.

This clonotype was detected many times. The chain joins TRBV29-1 to TRBJ2-2, with D possibly matching TRBD2 (5 bases). There are 15 residues in the CDR3. The germline gives CDR1 SQVTM, CDR2 ANQGSEA. V shed 3 bases and J shed 1 base, with 12 bases lying between them. CDR3 nucleotides: TGCAGCGTTGATAGTGGAGGCCGGAACACCGGGGAGCTGTTTTTT. It specifies CSVDSGGRNTGELFF.

This clonotype was counted many times. The rearrangement uses TRBV27 and TRBJ2-3; the match to TRBD2 covers 11 bases. Looked up from germline, CDR1 is MNHEY and CDR2 is SMNVEV (reference sequence). V was pared by 5 bases and J by 3 bases, with 4 bases of the junction left unmatched. The CDR3 consists of 15 residues. CDR3 in amino acids: CASSTSGSRTDTQYF. The DNA for the CDR3 is TGTGCCAGCAGTACTAGCGGGAGTCGAACAGATACGCAGTATTTT.

This clonotype was observed a few times. The V gene is TRBV2, the J gene TRBJ2-1; 11 bases are shared with TRBD2. Germline CDR1 reads SNHLY; CDR2 reads FYNNEI. Germline trimming cut 7 bases from V and 7 bases from J; bases unmatched to any gene: 9. The CDR3 consists of 15 residues. The CDR3 nucleotides are TGTGCCAGCAAGAGGGGACTAGCGGAAGATAATGAGCAGTTCTTC. Its protein is CASKRGLAEDNEQFF.

This clonotype came up many times. The CDR3 nucleotides are TGTGCCACCAGTGACCCGACAGGGGGGGGCCAGCCCCAGCATTTT. It codes for CATSDPTGGGQPQHF. The chain is built from TRBV24-1 and TRBJ1-5, with 9 positions matching TRBD1. Trimming removed 4 bases from V and 7 bases from J; junction bases left unmatched: 7. The CDR3 extends over 15 amino acids. The germline V gene encodes CDR1 KGHDR and CDR2 SFDVKD.

This rearrangement joins TRBV28 to TRBJ2-1; possibly TRBD2 for D (5 bases). V shed 7 bases and J shed 3 bases, with 7 bases lying between them. CDR1 is MDHEN, CDR2 SYDVKM, per germline. The CDR3 contains 12 residues. The DNA for the CDR3 is TGTGCCAGCATGGACTTCTACAATGAGCAGTTCTTC. Its protein is CASMDFYNEQFF.

The chain has TRBV11-3 and TRBJ2-7; D may be TRBD1 (5 bases). Germline-derived CDR1 and CDR2 are SGHNT and YENEEA. With 0 bases removed from V and 5 bases from J, the gap between germline ends came to 8 bases. The CDR3 covers 13 residues. Here the CDR3 DNA reads TGTGCCAGCAGCTTAGAACCCAGGGACGAGCAGTACTTC. Translated, it gives CASSLEPRDEQYF.

A note on this clonotype: The junction and the germline gene differ at one end; a read error may be behind it. CDR3 region: CGVQGSYEQYF. The CDR3 DNA sequence: TGCGGCGTTCAGGGCTCCTACGAGCAGTACTTC. The chain recombines TRBV29-1 with TRBJ2-7; the D gene is possibly TRBD1 (5 bases). The CDR3 spans 11 residues. Germline assignment: CDR1 SQVTM and CDR2 ANQGSEA.

In its sample, this clonotype was seen many times. V gene TRBV6-6 combines with J gene TRBJ2-6, with D unclear. Germline CDR1 MNHNY, CDR2 SVGAGI (reference sequence). The CDR3 consists of 13 residues. V was trimmed by 6 bases and J by 4 bases, leaving 7 bases between them. For the CDR3, the DNA is TGTGCCAGCAGGCCAAACGGGGCCAACGTCCTGACTTTC. It specifies CASRPNGANVLTF.

This chain uses TRBV7-2 with TRBJ2-1, with 12 nucleotides matching TRBD2. The V segment lost 5 bases and the J segment 8 bases; nucleotides outside the gene matches: 7. The CDR3 covers 15 residues. Germline CDR1 reads SGHTA; CDR2 reads FQGNSA. CDR3 residues: CASSTPSGRAHEQFF. As DNA, the CDR3 is TGTGCCAGCAGCACCCCTAGCGGGAGGGCCCATGAGCAGTTCTTC.

The DNA for the CDR3 is TGTGCCAGCAATTTAGGGGACTCAATGAACACCGGGGAGCTGTTTTTT. It is translated as CASNLGDSMNTGELFF. J is TRBJ2-2 and V is TRBV2; TRBD2 is a possible D gene (6 bases). CDR1 SNHLY and CDR2 FYNNEI come from the germline V gene. This CDR3 has 16 residues. V lost 7 bases, J lost 1 base, and 16 bases lay in between.

This rearrangement joins TRBV7-2 to TRBJ1-5, with D perhaps matching TRBD1 (6 bases). Trimming shortened V by 5 bases and J by 0 bases, and 11 bases separated the two germline ends. The CDR3 has 15 residues. Germline CDR1 SGHTA, CDR2 FQGNSA. The CDR3 region has the DNA TGTGCCAGCAGCAAGGACAGCCATAGCAATCAGCCCCAGCATTTT. The encoded protein is CASSKDSHSNQPQHF.

This clonotype was seen only a few times. V usage is TRBV4-1 and J usage is TRBJ2-1; no clear D gene. The germline V and J ends were trimmed by 1 base and 10 bases, with 11 bases remaining between them. From germline, CDR1 is MGHRA and CDR2 YSYEKL. This CDR3 contains 13 residues. In DNA form, the CDR3 reads TGCGCCAGCAGCCAAGTTACGTGGCAAGAGCAGTTCTTC. It specifies CASSQVTWQEQFF.

The rearrangement links TRBV11-2 to TRBJ2-2; 9 positions match TRBD2. V was pared by 5 bases and J by 1 base, with 2 bases of the junction left unmatched. CDR1 and CDR2 (germline): SGHAT, FQNNGV. The CDR3 length is 15 residues. The CDR3: CASSPSGVNTGELFF. DNA of the CDR3: TGTGCCAGCAGCCCTAGCGGGGTGAACACCGGGGAGCTGTTTTTT.

The rearrangement uses TRBV28 and TRBJ1-1; D not resolved. The CDR3 is 14 amino acids. The germline CDR1 and CDR2 sequences are MDHEN and SYDVKM. Deletions cut 5 bases from V and 4 bases from J, with 14 bases between. CDR3 sequence: CASSEGYVGTEAFF. In DNA form, the CDR3 reads TGTGCCAGCAGTGAAGGGTACGTCGGCACTGAAGCTTTCTTT.

The genes are TRBV3-1 and TRBJ2-1; D unresolved. CDR1 and CDR2 (germline): LGHDT, YNNKEL (reference sequence). This CDR3 is built from 16 residues. Between the trimmed V and J ends, which lost 0 bases and 0 bases, there was a span of 9 bases. The CDR3 region has the DNA TGTGCCAGCAGCCAAGACGGCAGCTACTCCTACAATGAGCAGTTCTTC. Its translation: CASSQDGSYSYNEQFF.

The table lists this clonotype with many counts. The chain couples TRBV4-2 to TRBJ1-1; D is ambiguous. The V gene's germline CDR1 is LGHNA and CDR2 YNFKEQ. CDR3 length equals 12 residues. The V and J ends lost 8 bases and 6 bases respectively, with 13 bases between them. The DNA of the CDR3 is TGTGCCAGCTCGCGCCCCGAGGCTGAAGCTTTCTTT. Its protein is CASSRPEAEAFF.

This clonotype was found many times. The chain links TRBV10-2 to TRBJ2-1; tentative D call: TRBD2 (6 bases). Germline loops: CDR1 WSHSY, CDR2 SAAADI. V lost 10 bases to trimming and J lost 0 bases, with 19 bases between them. The CDR3 extends over 16 amino acids. The CDR3 region has the DNA TGCGCCACCGCGCGCTTCACTAGCAGCTCCTACAATGAGCAGTTCTTC. Its translation: CATARFTSSSYNEQFF.

This clonotype was seen ten or more times. As DNA, the CDR3 is TGCAGCGTTGACGTGGGCACAGATACGCAGTATTTT. Translating gives CSVDVGTDTQYF. This chain uses TRBV29-1 with TRBJ2-3; D is undetermined. Looked up from germline, CDR1 is SQVTM and CDR2 is ANQGSEA. Deletions cut 3 bases from V and 1 base from J, with 5 bases between. The CDR3 sequence is 12 residues long.

J is TRBJ1-2 and V is TRBV3-1; D not certain. In germline, CDR1 is LGHDT, CDR2 YNNKEL (reference sequence). The V end was cut by 1 base, the J end by 2 bases, with 5 bases between. This CDR3 comprises 13 residues. The CDR3 DNA follows: TGTGCCAGCAGCCAAGTCCTGAACTATGGCTACACCTTC. The encoded protein is CASSQVLNYGYTF.